This T cell receptor beta chain stems from a study of T cell responses to AZD1222 COVID-19 vaccine. TCRdb's table, derived via immunoSEQ multiplex PCR, lists solely in-frame clones and lacks some. Of 130,000 to 150,000 clones in the sample, 89% were seen once. The CDR3 spans 11 residues. V lost 6 bases and J lost 5, with 10 bases in between. In germline, CDR1 is DFQATT, CDR2 SNEGSKA (reference sequence). This sequence was found in an adult in good health. This rearrangement joins TRBV20-1 to TRBJ2-5; D is uncertain. Specimen: peripheral blood, collected on day 0 of AZD1222 vaccination. The CDR3 nucleotides are TGCAGTGCGGCTCTTCGCGAGACCCAGTACTTC. It codes for CSAALRETQYF.